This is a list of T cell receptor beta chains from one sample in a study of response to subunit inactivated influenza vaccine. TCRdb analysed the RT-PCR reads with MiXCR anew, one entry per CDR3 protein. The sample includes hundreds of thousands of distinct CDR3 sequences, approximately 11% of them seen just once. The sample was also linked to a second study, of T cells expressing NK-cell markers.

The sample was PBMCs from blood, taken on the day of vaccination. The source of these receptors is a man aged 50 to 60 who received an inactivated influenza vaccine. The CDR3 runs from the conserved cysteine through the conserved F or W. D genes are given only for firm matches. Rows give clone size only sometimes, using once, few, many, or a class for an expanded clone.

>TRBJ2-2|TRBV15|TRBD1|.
TGTGCCACCAGCAGATTTCGACAGGGGGCTTTCGGGGAGCTGTTTTTT
CATSRFRQGAFGELFF
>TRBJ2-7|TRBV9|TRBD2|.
TGTGCCAGCAGCGCCCCTGAGACTAGCGGGGGGGACTACGAGCAGTACTTC
CASSAPETSGGDYEQYF
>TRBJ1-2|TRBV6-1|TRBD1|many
TGTGCCAGCAGCTCCGACAGGGGGGCGCATGATGGCTACACCTTC
CASSSDRGAHDGYTF
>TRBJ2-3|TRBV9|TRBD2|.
TGTGCCAGCAGCGATCAAGCGGGGGCCACAGATACGCAGTATTTT
CASSDQAGATDTQYF
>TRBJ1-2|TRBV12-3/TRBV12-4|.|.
TGTGCCAGCAGCCTGGGGCAGACGAGGGGGAATGGCTACACCTTC
CASSLGQTRGNGYTF
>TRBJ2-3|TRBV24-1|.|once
TGTGCCACCAGTGATTTCCCAGCGGATTCAACAGATACGCAGTATTTT
CATSDFPADSTDTQYF
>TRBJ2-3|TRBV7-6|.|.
TGTGCCAGCAGCTTGCAGACGTACACAGATACGCAGTATTTT
CASSLQTYTDTQYF
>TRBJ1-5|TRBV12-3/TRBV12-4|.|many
TGTGCCAGCAGTTTTAGCATCAATCAGCCCCAGCATTTT
CASSFSINQPQHF
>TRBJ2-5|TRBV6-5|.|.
TGTGCCAGCAGTTACTCGATTCAGTACCAAGAGACCCAGTACTTC
CASSYSIQYQETQYF
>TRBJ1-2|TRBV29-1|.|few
TGCAGCGTTGATAGGTCAGGGGCGGACTATGGCTACACCTTC
CSVDRSGADYGYTF
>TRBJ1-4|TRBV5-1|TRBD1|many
TGCGCCAGCAGCTTACAGGGACAGCCTAATGAAAAACTGTTTTTT
CASSLQGQPNEKLFF
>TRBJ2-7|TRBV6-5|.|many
TGTGCCAGCAGTTACTACGGGAGACATACCTACGAGCAGTACTTC
CASSYYGRHTYEQYF
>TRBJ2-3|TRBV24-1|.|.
TGTGCCACCAGTGGACAGGGAGGGACAGATACGCAGTATTTT
CATSGQGGTDTQYF
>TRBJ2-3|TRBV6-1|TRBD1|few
TGTGCCACGCAACAGGGGGATATTGCAGATACGCAGTATTTT
CATQQGDIADTQYF
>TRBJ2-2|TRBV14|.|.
TGTGCCAGCAGCCAAGCTCGACTGGACACCGGGGAGCTGTGTTTT
CASSQARLDTGELCF
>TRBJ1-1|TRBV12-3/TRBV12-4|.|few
TGTGCCAGCGGCAGGGATAGTGGCACTGAAGCTTTCTTT
CASGRDSGTEAFF
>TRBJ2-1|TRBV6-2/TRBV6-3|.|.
TGTGCCAGCAGGGGGACCTACAATGAGCAGTTCTTC
CASRGTYNEQFF
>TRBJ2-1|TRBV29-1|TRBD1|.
TGCAGCGTTGAGCTGGTGGGACAGGAGACCTACAATGAGCAGTTCTTC
CSVELVGQETYNEQFF
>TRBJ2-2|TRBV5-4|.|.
TGTGCCAGCAGCTTACATCCCGGGGTGCTGTTTTTT
CASSLHPGVLFF
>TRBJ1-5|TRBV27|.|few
TGTGCCAGCGCCGCGGGAGGGGTAAACCAGCCCCAGCATTTT
CASAAGGVNQPQHF
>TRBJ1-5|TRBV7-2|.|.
TGTGCCAGCAGTCAACACTTCGGTCAGCCCCAGCATTTT
CASSQHFGQPQHF
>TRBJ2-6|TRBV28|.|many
TGTGCCAGCAGTGACCCCCGCTACTCTGGGGCCAACGTCCTGACTTTC
CASSDPRYSGANVLTF
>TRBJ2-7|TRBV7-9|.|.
TGTGCCAGCAGCTCCGAGGCAGGGTTTTACGAGCAGTACTTC
CASSSEAGFYEQYF
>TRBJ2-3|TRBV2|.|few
TGTGCCAGCAGTCTTTGGGAGGGGGTAACAGATACGCAGTATTTT
CASSLWEGVTDTQYF
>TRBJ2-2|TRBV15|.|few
TGTGCCACCAGCACCCGTTCAGGGGAGCTGTTTTTT
CATSTRSGELFF
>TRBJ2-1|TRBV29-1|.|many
TGCAGCGTTGAAGATCTAAAGGCCGTATACAATGAGCAGTTCTTC
CSVEDLKAVYNEQFF
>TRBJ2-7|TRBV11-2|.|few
TGTGCCAGCAGCTTAAAAAAGCGGGGGACAGGTTACGAGCAGTACTTC
CASSLKKRGTGYEQYF
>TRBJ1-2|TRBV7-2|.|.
TGTGCCAGCAGCCCCCTAAGGGGGGTGGGCTACACCTTC
CASSPLRGVGYTF
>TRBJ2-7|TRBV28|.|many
TGTGCCAGCAGCCCTATTCGATCAGGAGGCTCCTACGAGCAGTACTTC
CASSPIRSGGSYEQYF
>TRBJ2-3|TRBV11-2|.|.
TGTGCCAGCAGCTTAGCAGGATCTAGCACAGATACGCAGTATTTT
CASSLAGSSTDTQYF
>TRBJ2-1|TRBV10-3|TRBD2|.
TGTGCCAGCAGTGCGTCGACTAGCGCTAGATCCTACAATGAGCAGTTCTTC
CASSASTSARSYNEQFF
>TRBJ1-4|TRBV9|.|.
TGTGCCAGCAGCTTCGCCGGGACCGCAAATGAAAAACTGTTTTTT
CASSFAGTANEKLFF
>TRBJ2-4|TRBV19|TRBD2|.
TGTGCCAGTAGTCCCCTCACGGGACTAGTAGCCAAAAACATTCAGTACTTC
CASSPLTGLVAKNIQYF
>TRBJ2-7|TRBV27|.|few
TGTGCCAGCAGTTTCACCCTTTACGAGCAGTACTTC
CASSFTLYEQYF
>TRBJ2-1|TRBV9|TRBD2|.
TGTGCCAGCAGCTTTCGGGGGGACAATGAGCAGTTCTTC
CASSFRGDNEQFF
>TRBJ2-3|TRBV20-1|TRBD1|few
TGCAGTGCTAGAGATATGAGGGGGCGCACCGGCCCAGATACGCAGTATTTT
CSARDMRGRTGPDTQYF
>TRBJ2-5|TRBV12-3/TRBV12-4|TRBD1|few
TGTGCCAGCAGCCGGGGACAGGGGGCGCTCCGGGAGACCCAGTACTTC
CASSRGQGALRETQYF
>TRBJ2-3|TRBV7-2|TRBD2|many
TGTGCCAGCAGCTGGACTAGCGGGAGCACAGATACGCAGTATTTT
CASSWTSGSTDTQYF
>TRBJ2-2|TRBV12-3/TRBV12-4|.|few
TGTGCCAGCACCCGACTAGCCGGGGAGCTGTTTTTT
CASTRLAGELFF
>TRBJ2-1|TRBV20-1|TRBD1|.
TGCAGTGCAAGGACAGGGGGGACGGAATTGGGTGAGCAGTTCTTC
CSARTGGTELGEQFF
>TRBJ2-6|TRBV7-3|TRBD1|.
TGTGCCAGCAGCTCCCCGGGACAGTCGGACTCTGGGGCCAACGTCCTGACTTTC
CASSSPGQSDSGANVLTF
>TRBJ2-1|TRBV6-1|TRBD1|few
TGTGCCAGCAGGGAAACCGGGACAGGGGTTGATAATGAGCAGTTCTTC
CASRETGTGVDNEQFF
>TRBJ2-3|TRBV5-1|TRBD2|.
TGCGCCAGCAGCCAATTAGCGGGGGGGCAAGATACGCAGTATTTT
CASSQLAGGQDTQYF
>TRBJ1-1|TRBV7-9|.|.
TGTGCCAGCAGCTTTTTACAGGACGAAGCTTTCTTT
CASSFLQDEAFF
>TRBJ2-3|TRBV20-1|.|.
TGCAGTGCTAGGGACTTCTTCACAGATACGCAGTATTTT
CSARDFFTDTQYF
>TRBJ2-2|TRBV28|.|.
TGTGCCAGCAGGTGGCAGGGCGCCGGGGAGCTGTTTTTT
CASRWQGAGELFF